This T cell receptor (beta chain) was sequenced for a study of blood T cell repertoires in COVID-19 (TCRdb year 2020). Looking at the study overall: The collaborator samples originated in the United States, Italy and Spain and spanned the acute and convalescent phases of COVID-19. Subjects who had been exposed to COVID-19, were actively infected with it, or had recovered from it provided the deeply sampled blood TCRbeta repertoires that made up the dataset. The repertoires were made available in a free public database intended to serve as a resource for research on the immune response to SARS-CoV-2. Nearly every sample came with metadata listing a de-identified subject ID, COVID-19 status, age in years and sex. Where HLA class I and class II types were available, the types were taken from metadata supplied by the sample provider, not from assay-based typing. The samples were drawn from the first 160 participants of the ongoing ImmuneRACE study and from about 1,200 subjects provided by 6 global collaborators. The material from the prospective study consisted of cDNA or gDNA derived from T cells, B-cell-depleted T cells, or PBMCs. The research as a whole found: Clinical and demographic metadata were provided uncurated, with the amount varying by source and participant.

Concerning this clone itself: Its antigen specificity is not known. Per-base qualities were not stored, and no clone one base away is much larger. Other DNA sequences within the sample encode an identical CDR3.

CDR1 and CDR2 are read off the germline V gene (reference sequence) as LGHDT and YNNKEL. The CDR3 numbers 15 residues from cysteine through phenylalanine. The retained sequence is limited to the CDR3, 45 bases, with the frame set at the first base. V is cut by 0 bases and J by 0 bases, and the space between the germline ends is 6 bases. TCRbeta CDR3 regions were amplified from genomic DNA by means of the immunoSEQ Assay, a bias-controlled multiplex PCR. In the authors' own workflow: Within the assay, amplification of reference gene primers was used to estimate how many nucleated cells each sample contained. To quantify the absolute abundance of each unique TCRbeta CDR3 rearrangement, sequence reads were collapsed and filtered. For each sample, productive Simpson clonality was calculated by taking the square root of Simpson's diversity index across productive rearrangements. TCRdb took this table from immuneACCESS and kept in-frame rearrangements with V and J called. Such tables lack part of the clones; where checked against another copy, unresolved V genes explain under half of the gap, and the rest is unexplained. The DNA was the basis for D and trimming; V, J and clone size are from that table. The sample yields fewer than 300,000 clones; about nine tenths were counted once. The ten largest clones take up 2% to 2.5% of the sample.

One collaborating source in Seattle enrolled patients while the patients were actively infected and followed the patients over time throughout the course of disease. Each collaborating institution followed its own protocols to collect whole blood in K2EDTA tubes. For TCRbeta analysis, collaborators shipped samples in one of three forms: frozen whole blood, isolated PBMCs, or DNA extracted from either of those sample types. The specimen sequenced was peripheral blood. This TCR was sampled from a woman in her twenties or thirties with COVID-19, enrolled during active disease. The chain uses TRBV3-1 (or the pseudogene TRBV3-2) and TRBJ1-3; there is no confident call for the D gene. CDR3 loop: CASSQDLSSGNTIYF. The nucleotide sequence reads as follows: TGTGCCAGCAGCCAAGACCTGAGCTCTGGAAACACCATATATTTT.